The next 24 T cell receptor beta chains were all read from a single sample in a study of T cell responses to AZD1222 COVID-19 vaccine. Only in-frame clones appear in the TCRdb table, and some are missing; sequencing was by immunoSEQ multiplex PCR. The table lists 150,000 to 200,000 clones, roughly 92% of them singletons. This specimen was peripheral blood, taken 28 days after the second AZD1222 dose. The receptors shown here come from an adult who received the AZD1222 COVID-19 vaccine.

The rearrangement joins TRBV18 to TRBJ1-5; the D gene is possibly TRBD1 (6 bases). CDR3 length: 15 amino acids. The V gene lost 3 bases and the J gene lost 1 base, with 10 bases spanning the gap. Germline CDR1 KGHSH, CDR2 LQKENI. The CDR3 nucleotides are TGTGCCAGCTCACCTGGGGGGGCGAGCAATCAGCCCCAGCATTTT. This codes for CASSPGGASNQPQHF.

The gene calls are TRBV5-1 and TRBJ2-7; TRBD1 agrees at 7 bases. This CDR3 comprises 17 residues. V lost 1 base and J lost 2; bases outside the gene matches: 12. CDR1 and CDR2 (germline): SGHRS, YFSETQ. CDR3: CASSLNRDSPIPYEQYF. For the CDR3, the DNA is TGCGCCAGCAGCTTGAACCGGGACAGCCCGATCCCCTACGAGCAGTACTTC.

The DNA of the CDR3 is TGTGCCAGCAGCTTTGGGGCGGGAGGGAACAATGAGCAGTTCTTC. Amino acids: CASSFGAGGNNEQFF. V gene TRBV13 combines with J gene TRBJ2-1; 9 bases are a match to TRBD2. Germline V gives CDR1 PRHDT, CDR2 FYEKMQ (reference sequence). The CDR3 has 15 amino acids. Trimming at V came to 3 bases and at J to 5 bases, leaving 5 bases not matched to a gene.

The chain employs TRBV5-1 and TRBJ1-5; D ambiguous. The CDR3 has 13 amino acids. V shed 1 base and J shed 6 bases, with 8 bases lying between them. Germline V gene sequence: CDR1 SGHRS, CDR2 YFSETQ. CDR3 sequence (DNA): TGCGCCAGCAGCTTGTCGCCCGGTCAGCCCCAGCATTTT. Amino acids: CASSLSPGQPQHF.

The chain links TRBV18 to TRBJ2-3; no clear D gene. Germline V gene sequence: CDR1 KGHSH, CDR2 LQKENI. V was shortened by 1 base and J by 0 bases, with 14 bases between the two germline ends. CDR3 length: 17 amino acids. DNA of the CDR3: TGTGCCAGCTCACCACTTCGATCCATAGCTAGCACAGATACGCAGTATTTT. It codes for CASSPLRSIASTDTQYF.

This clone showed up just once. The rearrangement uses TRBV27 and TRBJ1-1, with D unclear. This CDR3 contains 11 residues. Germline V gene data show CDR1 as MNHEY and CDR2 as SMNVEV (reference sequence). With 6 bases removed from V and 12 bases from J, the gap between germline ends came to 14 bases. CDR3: CASRLRYTTFF. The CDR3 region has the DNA TGTGCCAGCAGGCTCAGATATACTACTTTCTTT.

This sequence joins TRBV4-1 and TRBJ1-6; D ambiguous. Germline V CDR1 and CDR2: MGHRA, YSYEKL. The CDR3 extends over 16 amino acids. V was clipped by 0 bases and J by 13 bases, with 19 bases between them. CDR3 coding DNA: TGCGCCAGCAGCCAAGAATCCGGCCCTAACGGAATCCCCCTCCACTTT. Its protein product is CASSQESGPNGIPLHF.

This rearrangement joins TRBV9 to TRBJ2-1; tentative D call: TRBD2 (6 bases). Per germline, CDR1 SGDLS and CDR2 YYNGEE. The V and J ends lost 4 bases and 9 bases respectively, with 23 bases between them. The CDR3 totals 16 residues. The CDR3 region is CASSPAGAIEATEQFF. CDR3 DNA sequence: TGTGCCAGCAGCCCAGCGGGCGCCATCGAGGCTACTGAGCAGTTCTTC.

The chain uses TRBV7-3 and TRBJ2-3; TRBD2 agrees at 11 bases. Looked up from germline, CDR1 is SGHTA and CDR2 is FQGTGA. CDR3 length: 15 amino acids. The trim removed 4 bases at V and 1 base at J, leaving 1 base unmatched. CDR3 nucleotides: TGTGCCAGCAGCTCGGGACTAGCGGGCACAGATACGCAGTATTTT. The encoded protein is CASSSGLAGTDTQYF.

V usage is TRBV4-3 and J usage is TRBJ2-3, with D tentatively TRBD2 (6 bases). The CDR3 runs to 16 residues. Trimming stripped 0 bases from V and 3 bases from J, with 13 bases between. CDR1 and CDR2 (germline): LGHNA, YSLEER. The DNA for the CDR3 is TGCGCCAGCAGCCAAGACAGGGACTCCCCGACAGATACGCAGTATTTT. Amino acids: CASSQDRDSPTDTQYF.

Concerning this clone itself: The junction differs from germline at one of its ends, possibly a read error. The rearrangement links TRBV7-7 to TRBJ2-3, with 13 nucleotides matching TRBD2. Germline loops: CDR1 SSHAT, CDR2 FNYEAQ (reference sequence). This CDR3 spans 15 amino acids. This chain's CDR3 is CASSQTSGRWGTQYF. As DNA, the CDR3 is TGTGCTAGCAGCCAGACTAGCGGGAGGTGGGGTACGCAGTATTTT. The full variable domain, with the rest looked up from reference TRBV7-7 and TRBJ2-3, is GAGVSQSPRYKVTKRGQDVTLRCDPISSHATLYWYQQALGQGPEFLTYFNYEAQPDKSGLPSDRFSAERPEGSISTLTIQRTEQRDSAMYRCASSQTSGRWGTQYFGPGTRLTVL.

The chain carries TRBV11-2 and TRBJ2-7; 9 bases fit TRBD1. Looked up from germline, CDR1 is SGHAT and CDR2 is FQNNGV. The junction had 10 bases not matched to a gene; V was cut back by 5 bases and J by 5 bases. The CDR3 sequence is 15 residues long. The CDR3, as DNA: TGTGCCAGCAGCCCTAACCGGGACAGGGTGAACGAGCAGTACTTC. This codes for CASSPNRDRVNEQYF.

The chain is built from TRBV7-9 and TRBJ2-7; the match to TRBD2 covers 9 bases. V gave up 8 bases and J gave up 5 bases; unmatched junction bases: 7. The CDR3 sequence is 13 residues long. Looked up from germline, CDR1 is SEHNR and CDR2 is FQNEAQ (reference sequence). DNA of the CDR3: TGTGCCAGCTTTAGCGGGAGTCCGCACGAGCAGTACTTC. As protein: CASFSGSPHEQYF.

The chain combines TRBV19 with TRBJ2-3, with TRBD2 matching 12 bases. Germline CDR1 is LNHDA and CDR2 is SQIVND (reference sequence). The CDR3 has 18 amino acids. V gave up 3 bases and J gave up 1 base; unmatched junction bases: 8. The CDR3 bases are TGTGCCAGTAGTATGCGGCTAGCGGGAGGGCCAGGCACAGATACGCAGTATTTT. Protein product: CASSMRLAGGPGTDTQYF.

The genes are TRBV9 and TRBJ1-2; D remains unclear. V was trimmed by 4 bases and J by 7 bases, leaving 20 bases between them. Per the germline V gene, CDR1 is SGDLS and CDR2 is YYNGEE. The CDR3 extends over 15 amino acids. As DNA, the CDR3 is TGTGCCAGCAGCCCCCGTGGTGGGATGTTAGGTGGCTACACCTTC. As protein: CASSPRGGMLGGYTF.

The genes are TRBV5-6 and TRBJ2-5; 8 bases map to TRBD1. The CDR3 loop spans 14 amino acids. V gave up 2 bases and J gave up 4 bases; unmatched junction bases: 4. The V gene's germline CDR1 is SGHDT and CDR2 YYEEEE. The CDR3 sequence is CASSFPGTGETQYF. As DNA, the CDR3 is TGTGCCAGCAGCTTCCCCGGGACAGGAGAGACCCAGTACTTC.

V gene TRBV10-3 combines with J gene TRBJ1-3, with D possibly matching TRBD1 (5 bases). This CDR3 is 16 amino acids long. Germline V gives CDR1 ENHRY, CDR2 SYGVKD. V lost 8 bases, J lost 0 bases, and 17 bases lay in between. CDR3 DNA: TGTGCCATCGGGACTATTAGACAAAACTCTGGAAACACCATATATTTT. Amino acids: CAIGTIRQNSGNTIYF.

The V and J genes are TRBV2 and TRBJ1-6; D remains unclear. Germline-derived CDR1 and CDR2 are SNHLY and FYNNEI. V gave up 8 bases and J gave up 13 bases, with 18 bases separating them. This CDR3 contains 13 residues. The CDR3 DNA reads TGTGCCAGCCTTGAGACCCAATTAGGGCCCCTCCACTTT. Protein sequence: CASLETQLGPLHF.

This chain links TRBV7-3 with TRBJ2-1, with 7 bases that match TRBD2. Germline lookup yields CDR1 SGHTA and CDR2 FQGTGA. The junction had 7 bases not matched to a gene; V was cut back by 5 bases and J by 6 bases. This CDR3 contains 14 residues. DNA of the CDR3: TGTGCCAGCAGCCCCGGAGTAGCGGGCAATGAGCAGTTCTTC. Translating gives CASSPGVAGNEQFF.

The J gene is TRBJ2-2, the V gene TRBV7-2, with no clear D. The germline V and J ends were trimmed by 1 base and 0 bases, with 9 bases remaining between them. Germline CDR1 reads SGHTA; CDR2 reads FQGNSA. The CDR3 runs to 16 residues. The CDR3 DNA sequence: TGTGCCAGCAGCTTAGAAAAGGGCGCGAACACCGGGGAGCTGTTTTTT. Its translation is CASSLEKGANTGELFF.

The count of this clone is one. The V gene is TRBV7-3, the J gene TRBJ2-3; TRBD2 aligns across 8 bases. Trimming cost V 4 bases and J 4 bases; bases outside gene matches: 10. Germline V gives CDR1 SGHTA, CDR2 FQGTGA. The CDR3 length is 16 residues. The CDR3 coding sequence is TGTGCCAGCAGCTCGTCCGGGAGGGCCGTCCCAGATACGCAGTATTTT. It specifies CASSSSGRAVPDTQYF.

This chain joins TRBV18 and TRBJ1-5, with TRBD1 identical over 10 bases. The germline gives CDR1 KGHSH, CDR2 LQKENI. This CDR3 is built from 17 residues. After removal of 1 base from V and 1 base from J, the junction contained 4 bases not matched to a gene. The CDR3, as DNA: TGTGCCAGCTCACCACTTGACAGGGGGCCCAGCAATCAGCCCCAGCATTTT. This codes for CASSPLDRGPSNQPQHF.

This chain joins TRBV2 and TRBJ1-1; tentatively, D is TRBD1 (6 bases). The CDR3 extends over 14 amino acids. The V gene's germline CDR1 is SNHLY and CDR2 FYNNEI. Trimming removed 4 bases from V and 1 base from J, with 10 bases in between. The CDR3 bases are TGTGCCAGCAGTGGTAACAGGGCGAACACTGAAGCTTTCTTT. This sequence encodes CASSGNRANTEAFF.

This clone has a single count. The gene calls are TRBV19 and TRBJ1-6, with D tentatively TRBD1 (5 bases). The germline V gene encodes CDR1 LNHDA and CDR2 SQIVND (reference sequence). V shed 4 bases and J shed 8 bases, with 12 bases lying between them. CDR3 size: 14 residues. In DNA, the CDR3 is TGTGCCAGTAGTACACCAGGGATAGATTCACCCCTCCACTTT. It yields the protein CASSTPGIDSPLHF.